This T cell receptor (beta chain) originates from a study of blood T cells in healthy people across ages. Overall study findings and caveats: Not knowing donor CMV status may have confounded expanded clonotype changes. Unsorted PBMCs blocked a conclusive comparison of naive and antigen-experienced cells. Naive T cell percentage showed a strong correlation with the diversity of TCR beta.

Primed by a sample-barcoded 5' primer and a J-beta primer mix, a second PCR proceeded for 7 to 11 cycles. Via MiXCR, TCRdb re-called the 5' RACE reads, giving one row per CDR3 protein. The sample holds around 1.5 million distinct CDR3 sequences; roughly 64% are singletons and the top ten take roughly 6.3%. The CDR3 consists of 12 residues. V dropped 1 base and J dropped 10 bases, with 10 bases sitting between them. In germline, CDR1 is SGHVS, CDR2 FQNEAQ. This clonotype was detected only a few times. As yet, its antigen is unknown. The V call is TRBV7-8, the J call TRBJ1-2, with D possibly TRBD1 on 5 matching bases. This clonotype was obtained from a man aged 18 to 35 in good health. Material for sequencing was blood. The CDR3, as DNA: TGTGCCAGCAGCTTAGGGGACTCGTTCTACACCTTC. Residues: CASSLGDSFYTF.